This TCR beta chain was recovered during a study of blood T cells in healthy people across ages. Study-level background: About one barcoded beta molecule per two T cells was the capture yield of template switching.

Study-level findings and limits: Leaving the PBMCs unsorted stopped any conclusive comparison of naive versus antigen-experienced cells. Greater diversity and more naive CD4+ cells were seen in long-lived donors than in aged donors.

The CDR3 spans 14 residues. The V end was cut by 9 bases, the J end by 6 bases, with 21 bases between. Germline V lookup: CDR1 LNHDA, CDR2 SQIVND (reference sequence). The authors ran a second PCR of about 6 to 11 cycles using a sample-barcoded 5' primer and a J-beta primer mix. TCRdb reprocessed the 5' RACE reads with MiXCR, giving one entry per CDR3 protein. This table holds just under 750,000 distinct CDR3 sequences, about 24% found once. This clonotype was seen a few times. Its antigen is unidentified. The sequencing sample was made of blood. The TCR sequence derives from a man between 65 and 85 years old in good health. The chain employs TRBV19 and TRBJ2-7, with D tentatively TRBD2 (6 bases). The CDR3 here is CARRSRDFNTEQYV. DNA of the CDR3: TGTGCCAGGAGGTCCCGGGACTTTAATACCGAGCAGTACGTC.